This passage covers 12 T cell receptor delta chains from one sample sequenced in a study of γδ T cells in repeated Plasmodium falciparum infection. TCRdb reran clone calling via CATT on the multiplex PCR reads. Of 85,000 to 95,000 delta-chain clones in the sample, approximately 1.4% were seen once. Gammadelta T cells were flow-sorted from PBMC into Vgamma9/Vdelta2+ and Vdelta2-negative populations for bulk analysis. The sequencing sample was made of gamma-delta T cells from blood. The receptor set was obtained from a pool of human donors (malaria-infected and uninfected, not separated).

In this sample, this clone turned up a few times. TCRdb's entry gives the protein of a much larger clone, which mismatches this DNA's translation at residue 18, likely from a read error; the protein reported here is translated from the DNA. The V gene call reads TRDV1; no J gene was called; the D call in the table, TRDD3, was not verified against the DNA. The CDR3 consists of 19 residues. Germline CDR1 and CDR2: TSWWSYY and QGS. CDR3 coding DNA: TGTGCTCTTGGGGAACCCCCCCTGCTGCGCGACAGATACACCGATAAACTCACCTTT. Amino acids: CALGEPPLLRDRYTDKLTF.

As for this clone: The TCRdb record carries a much larger clone's protein, which differs from this DNA's translation at residue 10; a read error is the likely cause, and the protein listed here is the DNA translation. The chain carries TRDV1 and TRDJ1; D ambiguous. TCRdb carries no J gene annotation; the J gene was assigned here by matching the DNA with germline. The germline gives CDR1 TSWWSYY, CDR2 QGS. The CDR3 is 20 amino acids. V was shortened by 0 bases and J by 0 bases, with 23 bases between the two germline ends. CDR3: CALGELRRYPKLVYTDKLIF. In nucleotides, the CDR3 is TGTGCTCTTGGGGAACTTAGGAGATATCCCAAGCTAGTCTACACCGATAAACTCATCTTT.

This clone appeared a few times. The protein that TCRdb holds for this DNA derives from a much larger clone and differs from the translated DNA at residue 13, which likely indicates a read error; the protein shown here is translated from the DNA. This sample also contains other DNA sequences that code for the same CDR3. The chain joins TRDV1 to TRDJ1; 8 nucleotides align to TRDD2. As TCRdb names no J gene, one was assigned here on the basis of a DNA match to germline. V shed 1 base and J 0 bases; nucleotides not matched to a gene: 22. The CDR3 sequence is 22 residues long. Germline V CDR1 and CDR2: TSWWSYY, QGS. Here the CDR3 reads CALGEPGLPRYRRIAYTDKLIF. The CDR3 DNA follows: TGTGCTCTTGGGGAACCTGGCCTTCCTAGGTACAGGCGGATTGCCTACACCGATAAACTCATCTTT.

In its sample, this clone was seen a few times. The TCRdb record carries a much larger clone's protein, which differs from this DNA's translation at residue 14; a read error is the likely cause, and the protein listed here is the DNA translation. J is TRDJ1 and V is TRDV1; 9 bases align to TRDD3. The J gene, left out of TCRdb, was set here by checking the DNA against germline. CDR3 length: 21 residues. CDR1 is TSWWSYY, CDR2 QGS, per germline. Unmatched junction bases numbered 21, after V lost 3 bases and J lost 1 base. CDR3 protein: CALGENIPTRGYAGGTDKLIF. The CDR3, as DNA: TGTGCTCTTGGGGAGAACATTCCTACGCGGGGATACGCGGGGGGCACCGATAAACTCATCTTT.

This clone was observed a few times. A far larger clone is one nucleotide away, so this likely arose from a read error. Other nucleotide sequences from this sample produce the same CDR3. The J segment was not called; the V segment is TRDV2; no DNA check was done on the table's D call, TRDD3. CDR1 is GEAIGNYY, CDR2 EKD, per germline. This CDR3 spans 16 amino acids. This chain's CDR3 is CACDTGGIRGTAQLFF. DNA of the CDR3: TGTGCCTGTGACACCGGGGGGATACGAGGGACAGCACAGCTCTTCTTT.

About this clone: The protein held in TCRdb is that of a much larger clone and does not match this DNA's translation at residue 5, likely because of a read error; the protein shown is translated from the DNA. This chain links TRDV1 with TRDJ1, with no clear D. In the absence of a J gene in TCRdb, the DNA was matched to germline to assign it here. This CDR3 comprises 16 residues. Germline-derived CDR1 and CDR2 are TSWWSYY and QGS. The V end lost 4 bases, the J end lost 8 bases, and 23 bases lay between the germline ends. CDR3 loop: CALGGTPHRARVKLIF. Here the CDR3 DNA reads TGTGCTCTTGGGGGAACGCCCCACCGCGCGAGGGTGAAACTCATCTTT.

The chain couples TRDV2 to TRDJ1; TRDD3 is a possible D gene (5 bases). The J gene, missing from TCRdb, was assigned here through DNA to germline matching. CDR1 GEAIGNYY and CDR2 EKD come from the germline V gene. Trimming left V 3 bases short and J 1 base short, with 32 bases between. There are 21 residues in the CDR3. CDR3 in amino acids: CACDPLLSECGDLLATDKLIF. The CDR3 coding sequence is TGTGCCTGTGACCCACTCCTTTCCGAGTGTGGGGACCTCTTGGCCACCGATAAACTCATCTTT.

This clone appeared a few times. This likely traces to a read error, being one base from a far larger clone. The sample holds other DNA sequences that translate to the same CDR3. The J gene is TRDJ1, the V gene TRDV1; no firm D call. No J gene is reported in TCRdb; it was inferred here by comparing the DNA with germline. CDR3 size: 19 residues. CDR1 and CDR2 (germline): TSWWSYY, QGS. The CDR3 region is CALGELWLQGVGYTDKLIF. Written as DNA, the CDR3 is TGTGCTCTTGGGGAACTATGGCTACAGGGAGTGGGTTACACTGATAAACTCATCTTT.

On this clone itself: This probably arose from a read error, given a far larger clone one base away. The sample holds other DNA sequences that translate to the same CDR3. V and J are TRDV2 and TRDJ1, with 8 bases aligning to TRDD3. Here the J gene was assigned by germline matching of the DNA, as TCRdb has none. V lost 4 bases to trimming and J lost 2 bases; unmatched junction nucleotides: 20. The CDR3 is 19 amino acids. Germline-derived CDR1 and CDR2 are GEAIGNYY and EKD. For the CDR3, the DNA is TGTGCCTGTGATACCGTGGGGGATCCCCCTCGGAGGAGGACCGATAAACTCATCTTT. This sequence encodes CACDTVGDPPRRRTDKLIF.

Concerning this clone itself: TCRdb's listed protein matches a much larger clone and diverges from this DNA's translation at residue 3, likely through a read error; the protein shown comes from the DNA. No J gene was called, and the V gene is TRDV3; TRDD3 was called by the table and not checked on the DNA. The CDR3 consists of 12 residues. Germline lookup yields CDR1 TVYSNPD and CDR2 GDNSRS (reference sequence). The CDR3 bases are TGTGCCTCTGGACTACTGGGGGATAGGCTCATCTTT. Its translation: CASGLLGDRLIF.

On this clone: This likely reflects a read error, since a far larger clone is one base away. The sample holds other DNA sequences that translate to the same CDR3. The chain carries TRDV2 and TRDJ1; TRDD3 matches at 9 bases. The CDR3 contains 15 residues. CDR1 is GEAIGNYY and CDR2 is EKD in the germline V gene. J gave up 4 bases and V 2 bases, and 7 bases lay outside the gene matches. The CDR3 loop is CACDILGEGSDKLIF. CDR3 bases: TGTGCCTGTGACATACTGGGGGAAGGGAGCGATAAACTCATCTTT.

This clone has just a few counts. This DNA's translation and the protein TCRdb lists, from a much larger clone, do not match at residue 3, likely due to a read error; the protein shown is translated from the DNA. The rearrangement links TRDV1 to TRDJ1; the match to TRDD3 covers 9 bases. Here the J gene came from matching the DNA to germline, since TCRdb omits it. This CDR3 comprises 22 residues. CDR1 is TSWWSYY, CDR2 QGS, per germline. The CDR3 DNA is TGTGCTCCTGGGGAAAACCCCATTAAGGGGCTGGGGGATCTCCTGTACACCGATAAACTCATCTTT. As protein: CAPGENPIKGLGDLLYTDKLIF.